This note documents a single T cell receptor beta chain sequence. The antigen remains unidentified. This sample was included in a study of cytomegalovirus exposure and HLA in healthy donors. Study-level findings and limits: Presence/absence analysis assumed near-uniform sequencing depth across donors. Later work found that TCR association rates differed between HLA loci; DRB1 had the most and HLA-C the fewest. The authors listed some 160 TCR beta chains as cytomegalovirus-associated. Prior analysis indicated that the majority of TCR beta V segments exhibited productivity approximately 87% or approximately 30% of the time.

The PCR used 60 Vbeta and 13 Jbeta primers. Sequenced by immunoSEQ multiplex PCR; TCRdb stores in-frame clones only, minus some. This table holds roughly 190,000 clones, around 80% found once. This TCR derives from a middle-aged woman in good health and CMV-seronegative. Specimen: PBMCs.

The CDR3 DNA reads as TGTGCCAGCAGCTTGGGTCAGGGGCCCATGAACACTGAAGCTTTCTTT. This gives the protein CASSLGQGPMNTEAFF. The chain recombines TRBV5-6 with TRBJ1-1; D might be TRBD1 (6 bases). The length of the CDR3 is 16 residues. Germline values: CDR1 SGHDT, CDR2 YYEEEE. The ends were cut back, 0 bases at V and 0 bases at J, with 12 bases in the middle.